The clone carrying this T cell receptor beta chain was seen a handful of times. The antigen remains undetermined. At one boundary the junction diverges from the germline segment, which might be a read error. Germline CDR1 SGHAT, CDR2 FQDESV (reference sequence). This CDR3 comprises 12 residues. The data were taken from a study of blood T cells in healthy people across ages. Alongside a J-beta primer mix, a sample-barcoded 5' primer served in a second PCR lasting roughly 7 to 11 cycles. TCRdb re-called the 5' RACE reads through MiXCR, storing one row per CDR3 protein. Of hundreds of thousands of distinct CDR3 sequences detected, 20% to 25% appear once; the ten largest clones hold roughly a tenth. Study results and caveats: The recorded TCR beta diversity per million T cells decreased in a roughly linear manner with age.

The same data also went into a second study, on T cells of mothers and their children. That paper states: From each mother came over 9.5 million TCR beta CDR3 reads, and from each child came 2.5 million to 3.5 million.

The rearrangement links TRBV11-1 to TRBJ2-5; D is unresolved. The sequencing sample was made of blood. The sequence derives from a boy between 10 and 17 years old in good health. In DNA form, the CDR3 reads TGTGCCAGCAGTACCGAAGGCCTGGCACCAAATTTC. Its translation: CASSTEGLAPNF.